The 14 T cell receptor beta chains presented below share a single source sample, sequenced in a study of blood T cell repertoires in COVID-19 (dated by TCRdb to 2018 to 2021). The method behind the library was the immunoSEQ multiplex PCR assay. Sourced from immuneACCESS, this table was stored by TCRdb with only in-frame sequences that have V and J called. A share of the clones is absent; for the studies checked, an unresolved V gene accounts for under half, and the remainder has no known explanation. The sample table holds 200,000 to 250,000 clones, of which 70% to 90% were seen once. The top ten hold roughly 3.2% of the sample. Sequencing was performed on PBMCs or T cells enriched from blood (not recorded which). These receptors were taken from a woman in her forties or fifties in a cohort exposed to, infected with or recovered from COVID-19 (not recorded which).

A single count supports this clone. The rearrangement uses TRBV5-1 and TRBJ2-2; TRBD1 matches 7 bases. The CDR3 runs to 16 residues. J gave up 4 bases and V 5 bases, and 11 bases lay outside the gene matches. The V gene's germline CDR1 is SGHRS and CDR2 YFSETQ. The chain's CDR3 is CASRRTGERSTGELFF. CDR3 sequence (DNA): TGCGCCAGCAGAAGAACAGGGGAGAGAAGCACCGGGGAGCTGTTTTTT. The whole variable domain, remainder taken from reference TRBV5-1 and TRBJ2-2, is KAGVTQTPRYLIKTRGQQVTLSCSPISGHRSVSWYQQTPGQGLQFLFEYFSETQRNKGNFPGRFSGRQFSNSRSEMNVSTLELGDSALYLCASRRTGERSTGELFFGEGSRLTVL.

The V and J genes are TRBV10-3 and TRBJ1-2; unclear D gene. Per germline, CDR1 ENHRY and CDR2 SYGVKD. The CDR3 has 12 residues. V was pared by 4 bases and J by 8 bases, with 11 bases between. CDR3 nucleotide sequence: TGTGCCATCAGTGGGGCTCCGGTGGGCTACACCTTC. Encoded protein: CAISGAPVGYTF.

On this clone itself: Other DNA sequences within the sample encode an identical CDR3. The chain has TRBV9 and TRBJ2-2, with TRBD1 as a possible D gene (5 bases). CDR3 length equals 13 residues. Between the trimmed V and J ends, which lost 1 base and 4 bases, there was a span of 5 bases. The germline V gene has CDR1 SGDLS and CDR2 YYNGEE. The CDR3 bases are TGTGCCAGCAGCGTACAGGGCACCGGGGAGCTGTTTTTT. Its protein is CASSVQGTGELFF.

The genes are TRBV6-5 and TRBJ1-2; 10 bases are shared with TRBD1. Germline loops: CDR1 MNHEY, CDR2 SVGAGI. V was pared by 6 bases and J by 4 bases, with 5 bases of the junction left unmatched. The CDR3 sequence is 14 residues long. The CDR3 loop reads CASRRQGALYGYTF. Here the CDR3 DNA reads TGTGCCAGCAGAAGACAGGGGGCCCTCTATGGCTACACCTTC.

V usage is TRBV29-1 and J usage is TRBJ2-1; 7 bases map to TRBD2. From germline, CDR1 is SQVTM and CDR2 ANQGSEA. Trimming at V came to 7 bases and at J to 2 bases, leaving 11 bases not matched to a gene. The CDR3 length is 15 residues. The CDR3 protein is CSATSGTNPYNEQFF. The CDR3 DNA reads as TGCAGCGCCACCTCGGGGACTAACCCCTACAATGAGCAGTTCTTC.

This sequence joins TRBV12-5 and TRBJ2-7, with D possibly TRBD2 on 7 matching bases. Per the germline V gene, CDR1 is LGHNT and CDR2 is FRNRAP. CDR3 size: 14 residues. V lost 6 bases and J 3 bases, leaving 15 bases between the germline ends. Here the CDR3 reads CASGKGGLLYEQYF. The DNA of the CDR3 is TGTGCTAGTGGCAAGGGGGGGCTCCTCTACGAGCAGTACTTC.

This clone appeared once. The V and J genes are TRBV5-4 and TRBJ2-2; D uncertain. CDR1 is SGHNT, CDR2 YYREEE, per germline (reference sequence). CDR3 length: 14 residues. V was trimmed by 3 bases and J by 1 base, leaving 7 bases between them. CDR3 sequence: CASSSPLNTGELFF. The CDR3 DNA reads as TGTGCCAGCAGCTCCCCCCTGAACACCGGGGAGCTGTTTTTT.

The CDR3 DNA reads as TGTGCCATCAGTGAGTCTTCGGCGGGGGCTGGGGGGCAGTTCTTC. Translating it yields CAISESSAGAGGQFF. V is TRBV10-3 and J is TRBJ2-1; TRBD2 is a possible D gene (7 bases). Germline assignment: CDR1 ENHRY and CDR2 SYGVKD. The V gene lost 0 bases and the J gene lost 12 bases, with 18 bases spanning the gap. CDR3 length: 15 residues.

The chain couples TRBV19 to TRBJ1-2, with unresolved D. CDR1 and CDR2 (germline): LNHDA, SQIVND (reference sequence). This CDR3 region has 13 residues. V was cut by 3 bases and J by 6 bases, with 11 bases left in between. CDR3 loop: CASSISTRNGYTF. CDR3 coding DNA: TGTGCCAGTAGTATCAGTACAAGAAATGGCTACACCTTC.

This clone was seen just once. CDR3 sequence (DNA): TGTGCCAGCAGCGGAAGGGTTCAGGGCTACGAGCAGTACTTC. Its translation is CASSGRVQGYEQYF. V is TRBV11-1 and J is TRBJ2-7; D may be TRBD1 (5 bases). Per germline, CDR1 SGHAT and CDR2 FQDESV (reference sequence). With 5 bases removed from V and 3 bases from J, the gap between germline ends came to 14 bases. The CDR3 spans 14 residues.

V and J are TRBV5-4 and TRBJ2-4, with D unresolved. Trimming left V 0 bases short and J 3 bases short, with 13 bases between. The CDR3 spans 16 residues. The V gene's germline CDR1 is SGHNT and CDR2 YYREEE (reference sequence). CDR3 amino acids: CASSLGLGSSKNIQYF. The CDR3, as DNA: TGTGCCAGCAGCTTGGGGTTGGGCAGTAGCAAAAACATTCAGTACTTC.

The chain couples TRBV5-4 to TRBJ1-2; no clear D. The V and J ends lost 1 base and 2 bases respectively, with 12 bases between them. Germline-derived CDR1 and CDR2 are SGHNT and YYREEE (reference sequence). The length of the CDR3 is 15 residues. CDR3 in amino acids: CASSLLTGVNYGYTF. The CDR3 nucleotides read TGTGCCAGCAGCTTGTTGACGGGAGTAAACTATGGCTACACCTTC. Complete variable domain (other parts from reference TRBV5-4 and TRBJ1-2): ETGVTQSPTHLIKTRGQQVTLRCSSQSGHNTVSWYQQALGQGPQFIFQYYREEENGRGNFPPRFSGLQFPNYSSELNVNALELDDSALYLCASSLLTGVNYGYTFGSGTRLTVV.

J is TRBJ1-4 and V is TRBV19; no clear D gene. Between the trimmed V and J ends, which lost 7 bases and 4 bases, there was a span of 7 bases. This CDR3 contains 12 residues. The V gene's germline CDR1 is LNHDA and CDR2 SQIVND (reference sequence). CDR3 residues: CASTRNNEKLFF. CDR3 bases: TGTGCCAGTACCAGGAATAATGAAAAACTGTTTTTT. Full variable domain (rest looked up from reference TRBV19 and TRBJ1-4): DGGITQSPKYLFRKEGQNVTLSCEQNLNHDAMYWYRQDPGQGLRLIYYSQIVNDFQKGDIAEGYSVSREKKESFPLTVTSAQKNPTAFYLCASTRNNEKLFFGSGTQLSVL.

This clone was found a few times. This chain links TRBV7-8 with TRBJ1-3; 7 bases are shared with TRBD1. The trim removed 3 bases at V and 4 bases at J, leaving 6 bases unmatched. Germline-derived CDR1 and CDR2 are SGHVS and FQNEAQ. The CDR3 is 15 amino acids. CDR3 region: CASSFKGGRGNTIYF. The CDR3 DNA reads TGTGCCAGCAGCTTTAAAGGGGGCAGGGGAAACACCATATATTTT.